The TCR beta chain under discussion was sequenced for a study of OX40 agonist ivuxolimab in advanced cancers. This table comes from immunoSEQ multiplex PCR, and its TCRdb copy is limited to in-frame clones, with some not included. The table shows approximately 79,000 clones, with 85% occurring only once. Deletions cut 4 bases from V and 2 bases from J, with 12 bases between. The CDR3 extends over 13 amino acids. The germline V gene has CDR1 GTSNPN and CDR2 SVGIG (reference sequence). The genes are TRBV30 and TRBJ2-7; D might be TRBD1 or TRBD2, each matching 5 bases. Sequences were derived from CD4+ or CD8+ T cells sorted from blood, sampled in a trial of the OX40 agonist ivuxolimab. This sequence originates from an adult with an advanced solid tumor such as melanoma, head and neck, liver or kidney cancer. The CDR3 DNA follows: TGTGCCTGGAACCGGGACGGAGCCTACGAGCAGTACTTC. Translation gives CAWNRDGAYEQYF.